Listed here are 5 T cell receptor beta chains from one sample, sequenced in a study of regulatory T cells in long-lasting Graves disease (dated by TCRdb to the early 2020s). Per the publication, the time point label means: persistent/refractory GD, antithyroid drugs over 5 years with positive TRAb. For both TCR sequencing and RNA sequencing, RNA was extracted from PBMCs using TRIzol. Libraries were prepared through multiplex PCR. Instrument on record: Illumina HiSeq 4000. To build TCR beta libraries, CDR3 regions were amplified by Arm-PCR using iRepertoire HTBI primers. TCRdb handled the public reads itself, with Q25 trimming in fastp and clone calling in MiXCR, and kept productive beta chains. Each CDR3 protein appears once, grouped with its most common genes and DNA. This sample lists almost 350,000 distinct CDR3 sequences; 15% to 20% were detected once. Clones ranked in the top ten supply approximately 31% of the sample.

Specimen: peripheral blood mononuclear cells (PBMCs), collected when the disease was refractory, from a patient treated with antithyroid drugs. The origin of the receptors is a female donor with Graves disease.

Many counts were recorded for this clonotype. The chain links TRBV11-2 to TRBJ1-2, with 7 bases fitting TRBD1. The V gene's germline CDR1 is SGHAT and CDR2 FQNNGV. This CDR3 contains 13 residues. V gave up 5 bases and J gave up 5 bases; unmatched junction bases: 5. For the CDR3, the DNA is TGTGCCAGCAGCACCCCGACAGGGTATGGCTACACCTTC. It yields the protein CASSTPTGYGYTF.

This clonotype was observed at least ten times. The chain couples TRBV11-2 to TRBJ2-7; no firm D call. There are 15 residues in the CDR3. Per the germline V gene, CDR1 is SGHAT and CDR2 is FQNNGV. V was shortened by 1 base and J by 2 bases, with 12 bases between the two germline ends. CDR3 protein: CASSLVPQAAYEQYF. CDR3 nucleotides: TGTGCCAGCAGCTTAGTTCCCCAGGCAGCCTACGAGCAGTACTTC.

Ten or more counts support this clonotype. The chain joins TRBV7-2 to TRBJ2-7; TRBD2 matches at 11 bases. The CDR3 totals 15 residues. V shed 4 bases, J shed 6 bases, and the junction held 8 bases outside the gene matches. Germline CDR1 is SGHTA and CDR2 is FQGNSA. CDR3 region: CASSSLAGAPSEQYF. Written as DNA, the CDR3 is TGTGCCAGCAGCTCACTAGCGGGGGCCCCCAGCGAGCAGTACTTC.

The chain links TRBV12-3 or TRBV12-4 to TRBJ2-1; no reliable D call. V was trimmed by 4 bases and J by 0 bases, leaving 10 bases between them. The length of the CDR3 is 15 residues. The CDR3 region has the DNA TGTGCCAGCAGTTCTATAGGCGGCTCCTACAATGAGCAGTTCTTC. It yields the protein CASSSIGGSYNEQFF.

This clonotype was counted ten times or more. The V call is TRBV7-2, the J call TRBJ1-6; D is possibly TRBD1 (5 bases). Trimming cost V 1 base and J 13 bases, with 17 bases left between them. Germline assignment: CDR1 SGHTA and CDR2 FQGNSA. The length of the CDR3 is 15 residues. The CDR3: CASSLGAGSGRPLHF. DNA of the CDR3: TGTGCCAGCAGCTTAGGGGCAGGGTCTGGTCGGCCCCTCCACTTT.